A single sample gave rise to the 30 T cell receptor beta chains below, sequenced in a study of shared clonotypes between healthy human individuals. Here immunoSEQ multiplex PCR was the method, and the copy in TCRdb shows in-frame clones only, minus some. The sample gives about 1.5 million clones, 95% to 99% of which show up once; around 0.45% is in the top ten. Sequencing was performed on naive CD4+ T cells sorted from blood. Stated subset: CD45RA+ positively selected. All receptors come from a man aged 25 to 40 in good health.

This chain links TRBV2 with TRBJ2-1; 7 positions match TRBD2. The germline V gene has CDR1 SNHLY and CDR2 FYNNEI. CDR3 size: 16 residues. With V trimmed by 6 bases and J by 6 bases, 14 bases remained unmatched. CDR3 protein: CASRGLPGLPLNEQFF. The CDR3 coding sequence is TGTGCCAGCAGAGGCCTTCCGGGACTACCTCTCAATGAGCAGTTCTTC. Using reference TRBV2 and TRBJ2-1 for the parts outside the CDR3, the full variable domain is EPEVTQTPSHQVTQMGQEVILRCVPISNHLYFYWYRQILGQKVEFLVSFYNNEISEKSEIFDDQFSVERPDGSNFTLKIRSTKLEDSAMYFCASRGLPGLPLNEQFFGPGTRLTVL.

About this clone: This CDR3 is also generated by other DNA sequences in the sample. The V call is TRBV5-1, the J call TRBJ2-2; no clear D. Per germline, CDR1 SGHRS and CDR2 YFSETQ. With 0 bases removed from V and 0 bases from J, the gap between germline ends came to 6 bases. The CDR3 is made up of 15 amino acids. This chain's CDR3 is CASSLVAANTGELFF. The CDR3 DNA follows: TGCGCCAGCAGCTTGGTTGCAGCGAACACCGGGGAGCTGTTTTTT.

The gene calls are TRBV19 and TRBJ1-5, with D unresolved. CDR1 and CDR2 from the germline V gene are LNHDA and SQIVND (reference sequence). This CDR3 is 14 amino acids long. The V end was cut by 3 bases, the J end by 5 bases, with 11 bases between. CDR3 in amino acids: CASSMAAGDQPQHF. CDR3 nucleotides: TGTGCCAGTAGTATGGCGGCAGGCGATCAGCCCCAGCATTTT.

V and J are TRBV6-5 and TRBJ2-1, with 10 bases identical to TRBD2. Trimming cost V 6 bases and J 7 bases; bases outside gene matches: 9. Per the germline V gene, CDR1 is MNHEY and CDR2 is SVGAGI. The CDR3 loop spans 15 amino acids. The DNA for the CDR3 is TGTGCCAGCAGACCTAGCGGGAGCCCGACTAATGAGCAGTTCTTC. Its protein product is CASRPSGSPTNEQFF.

The chain links TRBV7-3 to TRBJ2-1, with no clear D. CDR1 is SGHTA, CDR2 FQGTGA, per germline. V was shortened by 2 bases and J by 4 bases, with 9 bases between the two germline ends. CDR3 length: 14 amino acids. The CDR3 nucleotides are TGTGCCAGCAGCTTAGCGGTACCTTACAATGAGCAGTTCTTC. Protein sequence: CASSLAVPYNEQFF.

J is TRBJ2-3 and V is TRBV4-3; TRBD2 matches at 14 bases. The length of the CDR3 is 18 residues. With V trimmed by 1 base and J by 5 bases, 8 bases remained unmatched. Germline assignment: CDR1 LGHNA and CDR2 YSLEER. Here the CDR3 DNA reads TGCGCCAGCAGCCAAGGGGCGACTAGCGGGAGGGCCGGAGATACGCAGTATTTT. Its protein is CASSQGATSGRAGDTQYF.

This chain uses TRBV5-5 with TRBJ2-5; the D gene is possibly TRBD1 (6 bases). The CDR3 consists of 16 residues. Germline V gene sequence: CDR1 SGHKS, CDR2 YYEKEE (reference sequence). Trimming stripped 6 bases from V and 1 base from J, with 19 bases between. The CDR3 DNA reads TGTGCCAGCACGGATTGGGGGCGCGGGCTCCAAGAGACCCAGTACTTC. It is translated as CASTDWGRGLQETQYF. Based on the CDR3 plus reference TRBV5-5 and TRBJ2-5, the full variable domain is DAGVTQSPTHLIKTRGQQVTLRCSPISGHKSVSWYQQVLGQGPQFIFQYYEKEERGRGNFPDRFSARQFPNYSSELNVNALLLGDSALYLCASTDWGRGLQETQYFGPGTRLLVL.

This clone was seen only once. This sequence joins TRBV30 and TRBJ1-1; possible D gene TRBD1, 6 bases. This CDR3 region has 12 residues. Germline assignment: CDR1 GTSNPN and CDR2 SVGIG (reference sequence). The V and J ends lost 8 bases and 1 base respectively, with 11 bases between them. The CDR3 DNA is TGTGCCAGGGGGTATACGAACACTGAAGCTTTCTTT. Amino acid sequence: CARGYTNTEAFF.

This clone was found once. The rearrangement uses TRBV5-4 and TRBJ2-2, with D perhaps given as TRBD1 or TRBD2 (5 bases each). V lost 4 bases and J lost 5, with 12 bases in between. The CDR3 extends over 14 amino acids. The germline V gene has CDR1 SGHNT and CDR2 YYREEE (reference sequence). CDR3: CASSPQGPTGELFF. CDR3 nucleotides: TGTGCCAGCAGCCCTCAGGGACCTACCGGGGAGCTGTTTTTT.

The chain uses TRBV5-5 and TRBJ2-7, with 7 bases aligning to TRBD1. Germline V lookup: CDR1 SGHKS, CDR2 YYEKEE (reference sequence). This CDR3 region has 14 residues. Trimming cost V 0 bases and J 3 bases; bases outside gene matches: 3. Here the CDR3 reads CASSLGTGNYEQYF. CDR3 nucleotide sequence: TGTGCCAGCAGCTTGGGGACAGGCAACTACGAGCAGTACTTC.

J is TRBJ1-2 and V is TRBV4-3, with D unclear. CDR1 is LGHNA, CDR2 YSLEER, per germline. V was shortened by 0 bases and J by 0 bases, with 8 bases between the two germline ends. This CDR3 contains 15 residues. Here the CDR3 reads CASSQEERPNYGYTF. CDR3 in DNA: TGCGCCAGCAGCCAAGAAGAGCGGCCTAACTATGGCTACACCTTC.

The V gene is TRBV19, the J gene TRBJ1-2; maybe TRBD1 (5 bases). CDR1 is LNHDA, CDR2 SQIVND, per germline (reference sequence). The CDR3 is 14 residues long. V lost 10 bases to trimming and J lost 4 bases, with 19 bases between them. The CDR3 reads CATFPGAPVYGYTF. CDR3 coding DNA: TGTGCCACTTTCCCCGGGGCGCCGGTCTATGGCTACACCTTC.

The CDR3 DNA sequence: TGTGCCAGCAGCCACAACACAGCGGGAGGGACCTACGAGCAGTACTTC. The encoded protein is CASSHNTAGGTYEQYF. The chain combines TRBV4-2 with TRBJ2-7; 10 bases fit TRBD2. The junction had 7 bases not matched to a gene; V was cut back by 3 bases and J by 2 bases. Germline CDR1 reads LGHNA; CDR2 reads YNFKEQ. This CDR3 is built from 16 residues.

The chain has TRBV5-6 and TRBJ2-1; 16 bases align to TRBD2. Germline V gives CDR1 SGHDT, CDR2 YYEEEE. The CDR3 loop spans 18 amino acids. The J segment lost 4 bases and the V segment lost 4 bases, leaving 8 bases of the junction unmatched. CDR3 protein: CASSPGLAGGNLYNEQFF. The CDR3 DNA sequence: TGTGCCAGCAGCCCGGGACTAGCGGGGGGGAATCTATACAATGAGCAGTTCTTC.

The chain employs TRBV7-6 and TRBJ1-1, with D unclear. CDR3 length: 13 residues. Trimming left V 5 bases short and J 1 base short, with 8 bases between. Germline loops: CDR1 SGHVS, CDR2 FNYEAQ. The CDR3 nucleotides read TGTGCCAGCAGCCGGACGGGGAACACTGAAGCTTTCTTT. Translation gives CASSRTGNTEAFF.

To note about this clone: Other DNA sequences in this specimen translate into the identical CDR3. The V call is TRBV10-1, the J call TRBJ1-1; no clear D. Deletions cut 0 bases from V and 2 bases from J, with 4 bases between. CDR3 length: 13 residues. Germline CDR1 is WNHNN and CDR2 is SYGVQD (reference sequence). The DNA for the CDR3 is TGCGCCAGCAGTGAGTCGGGTAACACTGAAGCTTTCTTT. Its translation: CASSESGNTEAFF.

The chain employs TRBV7-2 and TRBJ2-7, with 9 bases that match TRBD2. Germline values: CDR1 SGHTA, CDR2 FQGNSA. The J segment lost 0 bases and the V segment lost 4 bases, leaving 10 bases of the junction unmatched. CDR3 length: 17 amino acids. CDR3 protein: CASSYPSSGALSYEQYF. The CDR3 DNA reads TGTGCCAGCAGCTATCCCTCTAGCGGGGCCCTCTCCTACGAGCAGTACTTC.

The genes are TRBV18 and TRBJ2-5; D could derive from TRBD1 or TRBD2 (5 bases each). V was clipped by 2 bases and J by 5 bases, with 18 bases between them. Germline values: CDR1 KGHSH, CDR2 LQKENI. The CDR3 sequence is 16 residues long. The chain's CDR3 is CASSPMRGALAETQYF. CDR3 in DNA: TGTGCCAGCTCACCAATGAGAGGGGCCCTTGCGGAGACCCAGTACTTC. Filled out from reference TRBV18 and TRBJ2-5, the complete variable domain reads NAGVMQNPRHLVRRRGQEARLRCSPMKGHSHVYWYRQLPEEGLKFMVYLQKENIIDESGMPKERFSAEFPKEGPSILRIQQVVRGDSAAYFCASSPMRGALAETQYFGPGTRLLVL.

The chain employs TRBV27 and TRBJ2-2, with D maybe TRBD1 (6 bases). V was pared by 4 bases and J by 5 bases, with 8 bases between. Germline values: CDR1 MNHEY, CDR2 SMNVEV (reference sequence). The CDR3 length is 13 residues. The CDR3 here is CASSSTGTGELFF. CDR3 DNA: TGTGCCAGCAGTTCAACAGGGACCGGGGAGCTGTTTTTT.

This chain joins TRBV27 and TRBJ2-3, with 7 bases identical to TRBD2. The CDR3 loop spans 15 amino acids. Per germline, CDR1 MNHEY and CDR2 SMNVEV (reference sequence). V gave up 6 bases and J gave up 2 bases; unmatched junction bases: 8. The CDR3 sequence: CASSEQLASTDTQYF. The CDR3 nucleotides read TGTGCCAGCAGCGAGCAACTAGCGTCCACAGATACGCAGTATTTT.

The chain links TRBV18 to TRBJ2-1, with TRBD2 matching over 10 bases. The CDR3 is 17 residues long. V dropped 2 bases and J dropped 5; count of bases not matched to a gene: 9. Germline V CDR1 and CDR2: KGHSH, LQKENI. The DNA for the CDR3 is TGTGCCAGCTCACCAGCCGCCCCGGGACTAGCGAACAATGAGCAGTTCTTC. Protein sequence: CASSPAAPGLANNEQFF. Supplemented by reference TRBV18 and TRBJ2-1, the full variable domain reads NAGVMQNPRHLVRRRGQEARLRCSPMKGHSHVYWYRQLPEEGLKFMVYLQKENIIDESGMPKERFSAEFPKEGPSILRIQQVVRGDSAAYFCASSPAAPGLANNEQFFGPGTRLTVL.

The V call is TRBV5-1, the J call TRBJ2-6; unclear D gene. Germline CDR1 is SGHRS and CDR2 is YFSETQ. Trimming took 3 bases from V and 1 from J, leaving 20 bases between them. The CDR3 length is 19 residues. The CDR3 protein is CASSSDGRTGASGANVLTF. As DNA, the CDR3 is TGCGCCAGCAGCTCCGATGGACGGACGGGCGCGTCTGGGGCCAACGTCCTGACTTTC.

This chain links TRBV19 with TRBJ2-5, with TRBD1 matching 8 bases. V lost 5 bases and J lost 5; bases outside the gene matches: 7. Germline CDR1 is LNHDA and CDR2 is SQIVND (reference sequence). This CDR3 has 14 amino acids. CDR3 sequence: CASSAGQVRETQYF. CDR3 coding DNA: TGTGCCAGTAGTGCGGGACAGGTCCGGGAGACCCAGTACTTC.

The chain has TRBV28 and TRBJ1-2; D unclear. The CDR3 extends over 14 amino acids. Germline V lookup: CDR1 MDHEN, CDR2 SYDVKM. The V end was cut by 4 bases, the J end by 0 bases, with 9 bases between. In DNA form, the CDR3 reads TGTGCCAGCAGTTCTTGGTTGGCTAACTATGGCTACACCTTC. Translation gives CASSSWLANYGYTF.

V gene TRBV6-5 combines with J gene TRBJ2-1, with D hard to call. CDR3 size: 10 residues. With 6 bases removed from V and 9 bases from J, the gap between germline ends came to 6 bases. CDR1 MNHEY and CDR2 SVGAGI come from the germline V gene. CDR3 DNA: TGTGCCAGCAGCGGCCTTGAGCAGTTCTTC. Its translation is CASSGLEQFF.

The chain has TRBV5-4 and TRBJ2-7, with TRBD1 identical over 7 bases. The V gene end was trimmed by 4 bases and the J gene end by 3 bases; junction bases not matched to a gene: 7. The CDR3 is 14 residues long. CDR1 is SGHNT, CDR2 YYREEE, per germline (reference sequence). CDR3 residues: CASSRQGDVYEQYF. In nucleotides, the CDR3 is TGTGCCAGCAGCCGGCAGGGGGATGTCTACGAGCAGTACTTC. Drawing the rest from reference TRBV5-4 and TRBJ2-7, the complete variable domain is ETGVTQSPTHLIKTRGQQVTLRCSSQSGHNTVSWYQQALGQGPQFIFQYYREEENGRGNFPPRFSGLQFPNYSSELNVNALELDDSALYLCASSRQGDVYEQYFGPGTRLTVT.

The rearrangement joins TRBV15 to TRBJ2-7; no firm D call. This CDR3 spans 18 amino acids. V was cut by 1 base and J by 3 bases, with 22 bases left in between. Germline assignment: CDR1 LNHNV and CDR2 YYDKDF (reference sequence). The CDR3: CATSRGDLGSSLVYEQYF. The CDR3 nucleotides are TGTGCCACCAGCAGAGGGGATTTAGGAAGTAGCCTGGTCTACGAGCAGTACTTC.

The CDR3 DNA reads TGTGCCAGCAGCGGCCGGGACACATACTACGAGCAGTACTTC. It codes for CASSGRDTYYEQYF. V usage is TRBV7-8 and J usage is TRBJ2-7; D is possibly TRBD1 (6 bases). The CDR3 runs to 14 residues. CDR1 SGHVS and CDR2 FQNEAQ come from the germline V gene. Between the trimmed V and J ends, which lost 5 bases and 3 bases, there was a span of 14 bases.

As for this clone: Other nucleotide sequences in the sample specify the same CDR3. V is TRBV5-1 and J is TRBJ2-1; TRBD1 is a possible D gene (5 bases). The CDR3 totals 13 residues. Trimming pared 4 bases from V and 10 bases from J, leaving 15 bases between. Germline-derived CDR1 and CDR2 are SGHRS and YFSETQ. CDR3 in amino acids: CASSVGQGGEQFF. The CDR3 nucleotides read TGCGCCAGCAGCGTAGGGCAGGGTGGGGAGCAGTTCTTC.

The rearrangement links TRBV5-1 to TRBJ2-1, with 8 nucleotides matching TRBD2. Trimming took 4 bases from V and 5 from J; bases not matched to a gene: 5. The CDR3 sequence is 14 residues long. CDR1 is SGHRS, CDR2 YFSETQ, per germline. Here the CDR3 reads CASSPGLENNEQFF. The CDR3 DNA reads as TGCGCCAGCAGCCCGGGACTAGAGAACAATGAGCAGTTCTTC.